Below are 8 T cell receptor beta chains sequenced from a single sample in a study of blood T cell repertoires in COVID-19. Using immunoSEQ multiplex PCR, the repertoire was profiled, and TCRdb retains in-frame clones only, with some absent. The sample comprises 350,000 or so clones, over 70% of which are singletons, and about 3% rests with the top ten. The source material was peripheral blood. The source of these receptors is a young man with active or convalescent COVID-19.

The chain has TRBV2 and TRBJ1-2, with D hard to call. Looked up from germline, CDR1 is SNHLY and CDR2 is FYNNEI. The CDR3 consists of 13 residues. V lost 6 bases to trimming and J lost 3 bases, with 11 bases between them. The DNA of the CDR3 is TGTGCCAGCAGGTACGCGGCTGACTATGGCTACACCTTC. It specifies CASRYAADYGYTF.

V and J are TRBV24-1 and TRBJ2-2; TRBD1 aligns across 9 bases. Germline assignment: CDR1 KGHDR and CDR2 SFDVKD. V was clipped by 7 bases and J by 1 base; unmatched bases: 9. The CDR3 totals 17 residues. The CDR3 DNA follows: TGTGCCACCAGCCCCCCCGGGGGACAGGGGAACACCGGGGAGCTGTTTTTT. This sequence encodes CATSPPGGQGNTGELFF.

V usage is TRBV6-5 and J usage is TRBJ2-7; 10 nucleotides match TRBD2. The germline V gene encodes CDR1 MNHEY and CDR2 SVGAGI. The CDR3 totals 15 residues. The V gene end was trimmed by 6 bases and the J gene end by 1 base; junction bases not matched to a gene: 6. The CDR3 region is CASSRRTSGSYEQYF. The CDR3 DNA is TGTGCCAGCAGCCGAAGGACTAGCGGTTCCTACGAGCAGTACTTC.

The chain links TRBV4-1 to TRBJ1-6, with D perhaps matching TRBD1 (5 bases). CDR3 length: 16 amino acids. The V end was cut by 5 bases, the J end by 5 bases, with 16 bases between. Germline V gene lookup returns CDR1 MGHRA and CDR2 YSYEKL. The CDR3 DNA sequence: TGCGCCAGCAGCTCAGCCCGGGGGGGGAATAATTCACCCCTCCACTTT. It translates to CASSSARGGNNSPLHF.

This clone was seen only once. The rearrangement links TRBV30 to TRBJ2-5, with 13 bases matching TRBD2. The ends lost 0 bases at V and 5 bases at J; junction bases unmatched: 9. Germline-derived CDR1 and CDR2 are GTSNPN and SVGIG (reference sequence). The CDR3 covers 17 residues. The CDR3 loop is CAWSVGLLAGGRETQYF. The CDR3 nucleotides are TGTGCCTGGAGTGTAGGGTTACTAGCGGGGGGGCGGGAGACCCAGTACTTC.

This clone came up a few times. The rearrangement links TRBV7-2 to TRBJ1-2, with D possibly matching TRBD1 (5 bases). Trimming cost V 4 bases and J 8 bases, with 14 bases left between them. The germline V gene has CDR1 SGHTA and CDR2 FQGNSA. This CDR3 is 13 amino acids long. CDR3 in DNA: TGTGCCAGCAGCTCTCACATTAAGGGGGGCTACACCTTC. Protein product: CASSSHIKGGYTF.

The chain couples TRBV30 to TRBJ2-1; D might be TRBD1 (5 bases). The CDR3 length is 15 residues. Trimming left V 0 bases short and J 2 bases short, with 11 bases between. Germline-derived CDR1 and CDR2 are GTSNPN and SVGIG (reference sequence). The CDR3 sequence: CAWSVPGRAYNEQFF. The CDR3 region has the DNA TGTGCCTGGAGTGTCCCAGGCAGGGCCTACAATGAGCAGTTCTTC.

The chain is built from TRBV19 and TRBJ2-1; no clear D gene. The germline CDR1 and CDR2 sequences are LNHDA and SQIVND (reference sequence). Trimming removed 4 bases from V and 14 bases from J, with 12 bases in between. This CDR3 comprises 11 residues. CDR3 amino acids: CASSNTEREFF. CDR3 DNA: TGTGCCAGTAGTAATACGGAGCGCGAGTTCTTC.